The 16 T cell receptor beta chains presented below share a single source sample, sequenced in a study of control samples from healthy donors and cancer patients. Sequenced by immunoSEQ multiplex PCR; TCRdb stores in-frame clones only, minus some. The data contain 100,000 to 150,000 clones, roughly 92% of them singletons. What was sequenced was PBMCs. All receptors derive from a man older than 75 with head and neck cancer.

The chain uses TRBV11-2 and TRBJ2-3; D is ambiguous. Trimming took 5 bases from V and 2 from J, leaving 11 bases between them. The CDR3 is 14 amino acids. Germline values: CDR1 SGHAT, CDR2 FQNNGV. The CDR3 bases are TGTGCCAGCAGCCCGCAGCAGCTCACAGATACGCAGTATTTT. It codes for CASSPQQLTDTQYF.

The sample holds a few counts of this clone. The rearrangement uses TRBV11-2 and TRBJ1-1, with a tentative D call TRBD1 (5 bases). CDR3 length equals 16 residues. With 0 bases removed from V and 4 bases from J, the gap between germline ends came to 15 bases. CDR1 and CDR2 from the germline V gene are SGHAT and FQNNGV. Written as DNA, the CDR3 is TGTGCCAGCAGCTTAGATTGGGGGGTCAGGGCCACTGAAGCTTTCTTT. Protein: CASSLDWGVRATEAFF.

This sequence joins TRBV6-5 and TRBJ1-2, with D possibly matching TRBD1 (5 bases). Trimming took off 6 bases at V and 6 bases at J, with 23 bases between the two ends. CDR1 is MNHEY and CDR2 is SVGAGI in the germline V gene. The CDR3 has 16 amino acids. This CDR3 reads CASRYQTTRDSHGYTF. CDR3 in DNA: TGTGCCAGCAGATACCAAACGACCAGGGATTCACATGGCTACACCTTC.

This clone has a single count. This chain joins TRBV29-1 and TRBJ1-2; no definite D call. The germline V gene encodes CDR1 SQVTM and CDR2 ANQGSEA. With 0 bases removed from V and 4 bases from J, the gap between germline ends came to 3 bases. CDR3 length: 11 residues. The CDR3 DNA sequence: TGCAGCGTTGAAGACGCCTATGGCTACACCTTC. Its protein product is CSVEDAYGYTF.

Only one count was recorded for this clone. V is TRBV6-5 and J is TRBJ2-1, with 10 bases matching TRBD1. This CDR3 contains 16 residues. The germline V gene encodes CDR1 MNHEY and CDR2 SVGAGI. With 4 bases clipped from V and 7 bases from J, the junction kept 10 bases outside the gene matches. The CDR3 sequence is CASSSSGTGVINEQFF. CDR3 nucleotides: TGTGCCAGCAGTTCTTCCGGGACAGGGGTGATTAATGAGCAGTTCTTC.

The V gene is TRBV12-3 or TRBV12-4, the J gene TRBJ1-2; D not resolved. The CDR3 length is 13 residues. Trimming left V 1 base short and J 7 bases short, with 10 bases between. The CDR3: CASSLGLGGGYTF. DNA for the CDR3: TGTGCCAGCAGTTTAGGTCTGGGTGGTGGCTACACCTTC.

This chain uses TRBV29-1 with TRBJ2-2, with 7 positions matching TRBD2. Germline CDR1 and CDR2: SQVTM and ANQGSEA. The ends lost 6 bases at V and 5 bases at J; junction bases unmatched: 6. The CDR3 is 13 residues long. The CDR3 nucleotides are TGCAGCGTGGCGGGGGTGGTGACCGGGGAGCTGTTTTTT. It specifies CSVAGVVTGELFF.

The chain is built from TRBV7-2 and TRBJ1-6; tentatively, D is TRBD1 (6 bases). V was shortened by 5 bases and J by 5 bases, with 10 bases between the two germline ends. CDR1 and CDR2 from the germline V gene are SGHTA and FQGNSA. CDR3 size: 14 residues. The CDR3 region is CASSVQGDNSPLHF. The CDR3, as DNA: TGTGCCAGCAGCGTACAGGGTGATAATTCACCCCTCCACTTT.

This rearrangement joins TRBV9 to TRBJ1-2; 8 bases fit TRBD1. After removal of 4 bases from V and 6 bases from J, the junction contained 17 bases not matched to a gene. Germline CDR1 SGDLS, CDR2 YYNGEE. The CDR3 is 17 residues long. The CDR3 nucleotides are TGTGCCAGCAGCCCTCGACAATGGACAGGGATGAGGGATGGCTACACCTTC. As protein: CASSPRQWTGMRDGYTF.

CDR3 amino acids: CASSQDFLATVFAVANEKLFF. The CDR3 nucleotides read TGTGCCAGCAGCCAAGACTTTTTGGCGACAGTCTTCGCCGTTGCTAATGAAAAACTGTTTTTT. The V call is TRBV3-1 (or the pseudogene TRBV3-2), the J call TRBJ1-4; TRBD1 is a possible D gene (5 bases). Germline V lookup: CDR1 LGHDT, CDR2 YNNKEL (reference sequence). V lost 0 bases and J 3 bases, leaving 26 bases between the germline ends. This CDR3 spans 21 amino acids.

The table lists this clone with a count of one. CDR3 amino acids: CASSPGVENTEAFF. CDR3 DNA: TGTGCCAGCTCACCAGGGGTAGAGAACACTGAAGCTTTCTTT. The chain uses TRBV18 and TRBJ1-1; D unresolved. Per the germline V gene, CDR1 is KGHSH and CDR2 is LQKENI. Trimming pared 2 bases from V and 1 base from J, leaving 8 bases between. The CDR3 is 14 amino acids.

The chain carries TRBV7-9 and TRBJ2-5; 8 bases align to TRBD1. This CDR3 has 18 amino acids. V lost 4 bases to trimming and J lost 4 bases; unmatched junction nucleotides: 17. Germline CDR1 SEHNR, CDR2 FQNEAQ (reference sequence). CDR3 bases: TGTGCCAGCAGCTCGCGAATATGGACAGGGCTTTTGGGAGAGACCCAGTACTTC. Protein sequence: CASSSRIWTGLLGETQYF.

Concerning this clone: The junction and the germline gene differ at one end; a read error may be behind it. The V and J genes are TRBV6-5 and TRBJ1-3; a possible D gene is TRBD1 (5 bases). This CDR3 comprises 16 residues. The germline CDR1 and CDR2 sequences are MNHEY and SVGAGI. CDR3 in DNA: TGTGCCAGCAGGTACTCTGACAGAGACTCTGGAAACACCATATATTTT. It encodes CASRYSDRDSGNTIYF.

The rearrangement uses TRBV19 and TRBJ2-1; no definite D call. The V and J ends lost 0 bases and 7 bases respectively, with 4 bases between them. CDR1 is LNHDA, CDR2 SQIVND, per germline (reference sequence). There are 12 residues in the CDR3. The CDR3 DNA is TGTGCCAGTAGTATAGATCGAAATGAGCAGTTCTTC. Translated: CASSIDRNEQFF.

The CDR3 coding sequence is TGCGCCAGCAGCCAAGTGGGGAGGCATAATTCACCCCTCCACTTT. This gives the protein CASSQVGRHNSPLHF. J is TRBJ1-6 and V is TRBV4-3; D not certain. Germline CDR1 LGHNA, CDR2 YSLEER. The length of the CDR3 is 15 residues. Trimming removed 1 base at V and 5 bases at J, with 9 bases between.

The V call is TRBV30, the J call TRBJ1-1, with a tentative D call TRBD1 (6 bases). Trimming removed 7 bases at V and 8 bases at J, with 14 bases between. Germline CDR1 and CDR2: GTSNPN and SVGIG (reference sequence). The CDR3 sequence is 11 residues long. CDR3 sequence (DNA): TGTGCCTCTCGACGGGACAAGGAAGCTTTCTTT. Translation: CASRRDKEAFF. Looking up the rest from reference TRBV30 and TRBJ1-1 gives the full variable domain: SQTIHQWPATLVQPVGSPLSLECTVEGTSNPNLYWYRQAAGRGLQLLFYSVGIGQISSEVPQNLSASRPQDRQFILSSKKLLLSDSGFYLCASRRDKEAFFGQGTRLTVV.